This entry lists 17 T cell receptor beta chains sequenced from one sample in a study of blood T cell repertoires in COVID-19. Using immunoSEQ multiplex PCR, the repertoire was profiled, and TCRdb retains in-frame clones only, with some absent. Among 150,000 to 200,000 clones listed, around 85% were seen once. Sequenced sample: peripheral blood. These receptors were obtained from a man aged 65 to 79 with active or convalescent COVID-19.

The table lists this clone with a few counts. In nucleotides, the CDR3 is TGTGCCAGCAGCCAAGAACTACCAGATACGCAGTATTTT. Its translation is CASSQELPDTQYF. The chain employs TRBV3-1 (or the pseudogene TRBV3-2) and TRBJ2-3; D call uncertain. Germline V gives CDR1 LGHDT, CDR2 YNNKEL (reference sequence). This CDR3 is built from 13 residues. The V end lost 0 bases, the J end lost 4 bases, and 5 bases lay between the germline ends.

The V and J genes are TRBV6-5 and TRBJ1-1; 8 bases align to TRBD1. This CDR3 has 14 residues. The ends lost 7 bases at V and 6 bases at J; junction bases unmatched: 10. Germline-derived CDR1 and CDR2 are MNHEY and SVGAGI. Here the CDR3 reads CASTPPDRAAEAFF. CDR3 in DNA: TGTGCCAGCACCCCCCCGGACAGGGCTGCTGAAGCTTTCTTT.

In its sample, this clone was seen a few times. The gene calls are TRBV2 and TRBJ2-1; 14 bases align to TRBD2. V shed 7 bases and J 3 bases; nucleotides not matched to a gene: 26. The CDR3 length is 23 residues. Germline V gene sequence: CDR1 SNHLY, CDR2 FYNNEI. The CDR3, as DNA: TGTGCCAGCACCAATTCAATGTTGGGGACTAGCGGGAGAGGAGGGTGGGGCTACAATGAGCAGTTCTTC. Protein: CASTNSMLGTSGRGGWGYNEQFF.

The J gene is TRBJ2-5, the V gene TRBV29-1, with no clear D. Per the germline V gene, CDR1 is SQVTM and CDR2 is ANQGSEA. With 4 bases removed from V and 3 bases from J, the gap between germline ends came to 6 bases. This CDR3 comprises 11 residues. CDR3 nucleotide sequence: TGCAGCGTTGGAGACAAAGAGACCCAGTACTTC. This sequence encodes CSVGDKETQYF.

This clone was recorded only once. The chain carries TRBV7-2 and TRBJ2-2; 8 nucleotides align to TRBD2. Germline V gene lookup returns CDR1 SGHTA and CDR2 FQGNSA. The ends lost 5 bases at V and 0 bases at J; junction bases unmatched: 11. The CDR3 totals 18 residues. The CDR3 DNA reads as TGTGCCAGCAGCCCCTACGGGGGGGGTTACGCGAACACCGGGGAGCTGTTTTTT. It translates to CASSPYGGGYANTGELFF.

The rearrangement joins TRBV7-2 to TRBJ2-7; TRBD1 agrees at 9 bases. After removal of 2 bases from V and 6 bases from J, the junction contained 8 bases not matched to a gene. The CDR3 is 15 residues long. The germline V gene has CDR1 SGHTA and CDR2 FQGNSA. The CDR3 DNA follows: TGTGCCAGCAGCTTAAGTTCTAGGACAGGGGTCGAGCAGTACTTC. It specifies CASSLSSRTGVEQYF. Full variable domain (outside the CDR3, taken from reference TRBV7-2 and TRBJ2-7): GAGVSQSPSNKVTEKGKDVELRCDPISGHTALYWYRQSLGQGLEFLIYFQGNSAPDKSGLPSDRFSAERTGGSVSTLTIQRTQQEDSAVYLCASSLSSRTGVEQYFGPGTRLTVT.

CDR3 protein: CASSIDHREGSETQYF. The CDR3, as DNA: TGTGCCAGTAGTATAGATCACCGGGAGGGGTCGGAGACCCAGTACTTC. The V gene is TRBV19, the J gene TRBJ2-5; 8 bases are shared with TRBD2. This CDR3 is built from 16 residues. Germline CDR1 and CDR2: LNHDA and SQIVND (reference sequence). Unmatched junction bases numbered 8, after V lost 0 bases and J lost 5 bases.

This clone has a handful of counts. The chain has TRBV21-1 and TRBJ2-4; the table's TRBD2 call for D was not verified on the DNA. TRBV21-1 is marked as a pseudogene. The CDR3 sequence is 16 residues long. As DNA, the CDR3 is TGTGCCAGCAGCAAGGTCGTACGACTAGCCAAAAACATTCAGTACTTC. It is translated as CASSKVVRLAKNIQYF.

A few counts support this clone. This chain connects TRBV11-2 to TRBJ1-2, with 7 bases fitting TRBD1. CDR1 is SGHAT and CDR2 is FQNNGV in the germline V gene. This CDR3 comprises 15 residues. With 4 bases clipped from V and 2 bases from J, the junction kept 7 bases outside the gene matches. The CDR3 sequence is CASSSLRGQNYGYTF. In DNA form, the CDR3 reads TGTGCCAGCAGCTCCCTTAGGGGACAGAACTATGGCTACACCTTC.

The chain joins TRBV6-5 to TRBJ2-3, with D possibly matching TRBD2 (5 bases). The V gene's germline CDR1 is MNHEY and CDR2 SVGAGI. Trimming stripped 6 bases from V and 0 bases from J, with 13 bases between. CDR3 size: 15 residues. The DNA of the CDR3 is TGTGCCAGCAGCTCAACACTAGTTAGCACAGATACGCAGTATTTT. The encoded protein is CASSSTLVSTDTQYF.

The J gene is TRBJ2-7, the V gene TRBV27; 9 bases are shared with TRBD1. The V gene's germline CDR1 is MNHEY and CDR2 SMNVEV (reference sequence). The trim removed 6 bases at V and 3 bases at J, leaving 18 bases unmatched. The CDR3 has 18 amino acids. The CDR3 here is CASRRITGGQGVLYEQYF. The CDR3 DNA reads as TGTGCCAGCAGACGAATCACCGGGGGACAGGGAGTGCTCTACGAGCAGTACTTC.

The chain has TRBV4-1 and TRBJ2-5, with 12 bases that match TRBD2. Trimming removed 1 base from V and 6 bases from J; junction bases left unmatched: 6. Germline V lookup: CDR1 MGHRA, CDR2 YSYEKL. The CDR3 is 16 amino acids. CDR3 sequence (DNA): TGCGCCAGCAGCCAAGTTCTGACTAGCGGGAGACAGACCCAGTACTTC. Protein: CASSQVLTSGRQTQYF.

Comment on this clone: A junction end diverges from the germline sequence, so it may reflect a read error. CDR3 loop: CASSLDRNSGELFF. Here the CDR3 DNA reads TGTGCCAGCAGCTTAGATCGCAACAGCGGGGAGCTGTTTTTT. The chain has TRBV11-2 and TRBJ2-2; D unclear. The CDR3 sequence is 14 residues long. Germline V gives CDR1 SGHAT, CDR2 FQNNGV.

J is TRBJ1-1 and V is TRBV2; 11 positions match TRBD1. The CDR3 length is 15 residues. The J segment lost 3 bases and the V segment lost 6 bases, leaving 6 bases of the junction unmatched. Germline CDR1 and CDR2: SNHLY and FYNNEI. CDR3 DNA sequence: TGTGCCAGCAGACACGGGACAGGGGGGGACACTGAAGCTTTCTTT. Translating it yields CASRHGTGGDTEAFF.

The J gene is TRBJ2-5, the V gene TRBV7-9, with 8 positions matching TRBD1. Germline V gene sequence: CDR1 SEHNR, CDR2 FQNEAQ (reference sequence). The CDR3 has 14 amino acids. The J segment lost 5 bases and the V segment lost 4 bases, leaving 6 bases of the junction unmatched. The CDR3 reads CASSSRGRGETQYF. Here the CDR3 DNA reads TGTGCCAGCAGCTCCAGGGGGCGCGGGGAGACCCAGTACTTC.

The gene calls are TRBV5-1 and TRBJ2-7; 7 bases are shared with TRBD1. Germline CDR1 and CDR2: SGHRS and YFSETQ. The CDR3 extends over 13 amino acids. The V and J ends lost 0 bases and 5 bases, in that order; junction bases with no gene match: 2. The CDR3 coding sequence is TGCGCCAGCAGCTTGGGGCAGGGGGACGAGCAGTACTTC. Protein product: CASSLGQGDEQYF.

The chain links TRBV9 to TRBJ1-4; 11 positions match TRBD1. There are 15 residues in the CDR3. Germline lookup yields CDR1 SGDLS and CDR2 YYNGEE. The junction had 7 bases not matched to a gene; V was cut back by 4 bases and J by 8 bases. CDR3 bases: TGTGCCAGCAGCCGCGGACAGGGGGCAAACGAAAAACTGTTTTTT. The encoded protein is CASSRGQGANEKLFF. Combining the CDR3 with reference TRBV9 and TRBJ1-4 gives the whole variable domain DSGVTQTPKHLITATGQRVTLRCSPRSGDLSVYWYQQSLDQGLQFLIQYYNGEERAKGNILERFSAQQFPDLHSELNLSSLELGDSALYFCASSRGQGANEKLFFGSGTQLSVL.